A single sample is the source of the 2 T cell receptor beta chains below, sequenced in a study of T cells in Graves' hyperthyroidism and ophthalmopathy. TCR beta CDR3 sequences were amplified from RNA transcripts. HTBI primers were used for first-round RT-PCR of the TCR CDR3. In TCRdb, the multiplex PCR reads were re-called with MiXCR into one record per CDR3 protein. The table has 400,000 or so distinct CDR3 sequences, roughly an eighth seen once. Specimen: blood. All receptors come from a man aged 45-60 years with Graves' ophthalmopathy.

This clonotype was recorded at least ten times. V and J are TRBV5-1 and TRBJ2-3, with D possibly being TRBD2 (6 bases). Germline CDR1 is SGHRS and CDR2 is YFSETQ. The CDR3 is made up of 17 amino acids. With 0 bases removed from V and 6 bases from J, the gap between germline ends came to 20 bases. The CDR3 region has the DNA TGCGCCAGCAGCTTGGATCCTCCCGGGAGCGCTGAGGATACGCAGTATTTT. It codes for CASSLDPPGSAEDTQYF.

This clonotype was found a few times. The J gene is TRBJ1-2, the V gene TRBV29-1; D not certain. CDR1 and CDR2 (germline): SQVTM, ANQGSEA. V was cut by 3 bases and J by 5 bases, with 16 bases left in between. The CDR3 is 14 residues long. The CDR3: CSVEYGPIGYGYTF. The CDR3 nucleotides are TGCAGCGTTGAGTACGGCCCCATCGGATATGGCTACACCTTC.